This T cell receptor (beta chain) stems from a study of blood T cells in healthy people across ages. Findings and caveats of the study: The long-lived group displayed more naive CD4+ cells, plus higher diversity, than the aged donors did.

Then a second PCR, running roughly 7 to 12 cycles, was carried out with a sample-barcoded 5' primer and a J-beta primer mix. One entry per CDR3 protein results from TCRdb running MiXCR on the 5' RACE reads. This table holds some 710,000 distinct CDR3 sequences, about a fifth found once. Concerning this clonotype: The antigen is undetermined.

The receptor's source is a man between 70 and 80 years old in good health. Sequenced input: blood.

The CDR3, as DNA: TGTGCCAGCAGCTTGGGGGTAGGGGTAACCTACGAGCAGTACTTC. It codes for CASSLGVGVTYEQYF. The V and J genes are TRBV5-5 and TRBJ2-5; TRBD1 might be the D (5 bases). The J call may be faulty, since TRBJ2-7 better matches the DNA end. CDR1 is SGHKS, CDR2 YYEKEE, per germline (reference sequence). This CDR3 is 15 amino acids long.